Reported below is one T cell receptor (beta chain). Its antigen is still unknown. Full-length variable regions came from constant-region reverse primers plus semi-nested Nested Universal Primer A PCR. MiXCR, applied by TCRdb to the 5' RACE reads, yields one record per CDR3 protein. Of 40,000 to 65,000 distinct CDR3 sequences detected, almost 25% appear once; the ten largest clones hold 2.5% to 4%. This CDR3 region has 16 residues. Germline CDR1 reads SEHNR; CDR2 reads FQNEAQ (reference sequence). V gave up 3 bases and J gave up 5 bases; unmatched junction bases: 12. Study-wide points: The larger cohort examined one V-J beta rearrangement, not whole repertoires. Tumor-infiltrating Treg TCR alpha and beta sequences overlapped most with tumor naive CD4+ T cells, then blood naive.

Naive CD4+ T cells were purified with Tregs depleted by CD25. This chain connects TRBV7-9 to TRBJ1-2; 7 nucleotides line up with TRBD1. The TCR originated in a female donor with breast cancer. The sequencing sample was made of tumor-infiltrating naive CD4+ T cells sorted from the breast tumor. Specified subset: naive CD4+ T cells, CD4+CD45RA+CD25-. CDR3: CASSFFPSQGEYGYTF. Written as DNA, the CDR3 is TGTGCCAGCAGCTTTTTTCCCTCTCAGGGGGAGTATGGCTACACCTTC.